This entry features one T cell receptor beta chain sequence. Antigen specificity is unknown. Distinct nucleotide sequences in the sample also encode this CDR3. The donors, healthy adults who were HIV-negative, had experienced no recent acute infections or vaccinations. Once extracted for a subset, genomic DNA was divided evenly among several immunoSEQ plates. Method: immunoSEQ multiplex PCR; TCRdb's copy keeps in-frame clones and lacks some. The table records around 430,000 clones, more than 75% of them present only once. This sample stems from a study of shared clonotypes between healthy human individuals. The CDR3 runs 14 residues. CDR1 SGHAT and CDR2 FQNNGV come from the germline V gene. V shed 1 base and J shed 0 bases, with 3 bases lying between them. Regarding the study as a whole: Clonotype sharing levels among donors were expected to vary with sequencing depth.

The sequence was obtained from a woman aged 40 to 50 in good health. Some clones in this sample may be carry-over from other donors' samples. The rearrangement joins TRBV11-2 to TRBJ2-2; D uncertain. Sequences were obtained from PBMCs. The CDR3 nucleotides are TGTGCCAGCAGCTTAGCCGCGAACACCGGGGAGCTGTTTTTT. This encodes CASSLAANTGELFF.